The sequence of this TCR beta chain was determined in a study of human T cells and chemical hapten exposure. Study-wide findings and caveats: Among TCRs, those above 1 in 1000 frequency were unaffected by DPC sensitization.

About this clonotype: Its antigen remains unknown.

Time point of the sample: patch test 1, 2 weeks after DPC sensitization. This sample's treatment: therapeutic diphenylcyclopropenone sensitization with weekly scalp DPC. Unfractionated whole blood was the source of the extracted total RNA. Samples of blood were obtained prior to the application of each patch test. The library gave individual cDNA molecules unique molecular identifiers. TCRdb processed the RACE reads anew with MiXCR; each CDR3 protein has one entry. This sample has about 34,000 distinct CDR3 sequences, with around 6.8% found just once. J gave up 4 bases and V 7 bases, and 8 bases lay outside the gene matches. This CDR3 spans 13 amino acids. The germline V gene encodes CDR1 SQVTM and CDR2 ANQGSEA.

The source was whole blood, collected in connection with sensitization to the hapten diphenylcyclopropenone (DPC). The sequence derives from a woman aged 25 to 39 with alopecia areata. Some clones in this sample may be carry-over from other donors' samples. The genes are TRBV29-1 and TRBJ1-1; TRBD1 agrees at 8 bases. Written as DNA, the CDR3 is TGCAGCGCCCAGGGGGCATGGGGCACTGAAGCTTTCTTT. Its translation: CSAQGAWGTEAFF.